This T cell receptor beta chain was sequenced during a study of T cell clonotyping in hematopoietic cell transplantation. Overall study results and limits: After transplant, recipient diversity fell while pathologically expanded clonotypes grew through day 180.

This clone has more than one count but fewer than ten. The antigen remains unidentified. V was trimmed by 0 bases and J by 9 bases, leaving 22 bases between them. This CDR3 has 17 residues. From germline, CDR1 is SGHRS and CDR2 YFSETQ. Sequenced by immunoSEQ multiplex PCR; TCRdb stores in-frame clones only, minus some. The sample has about 12,000 clones; approximately 67% are singletons. The sample was peripheral blood mononuclear cells, taken 180 days after allogeneic stem cell transplant. The rearrangement links TRBV5-1 to TRBJ2-1, with D perhaps TRBD1 (6 bases). The receptor was isolated from a male patient aged 60 to 75 who had an allogeneic stem cell transplant from an unrelated donor, so the T cells may come from the graft donor. Some clones in this sample may be carry-over from other donors' samples. The CDR3 is CASSLGHRDSTTAEQFF. CDR3 nucleotide sequence: TGCGCCAGCAGCTTGGGTCACAGGGATAGTACCACGGCTGAGCAGTTCTTC.